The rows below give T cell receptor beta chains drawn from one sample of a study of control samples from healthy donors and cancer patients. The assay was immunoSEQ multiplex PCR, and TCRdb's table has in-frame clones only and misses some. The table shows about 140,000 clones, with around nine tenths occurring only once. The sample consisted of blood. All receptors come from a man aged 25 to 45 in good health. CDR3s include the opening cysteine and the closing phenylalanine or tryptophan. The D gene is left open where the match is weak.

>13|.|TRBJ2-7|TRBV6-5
CASSPPNSYEQYF
TGTGCCAGCTCTCCTCCCAACTCCTACGAGCAGTACTTC
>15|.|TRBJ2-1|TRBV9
CASSLGPGSYNEQFF
TGTGCCAGCAGCCTGGGACCCGGCTCCTACAATGAGCAGTTCTTC
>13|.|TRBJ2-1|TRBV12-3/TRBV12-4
CASSLLPANEQFF
TGTGCCAGCAGTCTGTTGCCCGCAAATGAGCAGTTCTTC
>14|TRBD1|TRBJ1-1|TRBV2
CASRGQGDRTEAFF
TGTGCCAGCAGGGGACAGGGGGACCGCACTGAAGCTTTCTTT
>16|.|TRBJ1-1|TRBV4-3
CASSQDEGFGGTEAFF
TGCGCCAGCAGCCAAGACGAGGGGTTCGGGGGCACTGAAGCTTTCTTT
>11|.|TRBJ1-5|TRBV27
CASGWDQPQHF
TGTGCCAGCGGATGGGATCAGCCCCAGCATTTT
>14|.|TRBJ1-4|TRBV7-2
CASSLAATNEKLFF
TGTGCCAGCAGCTTGGCTGCAACTAATGAAAAACTGTTTTTT
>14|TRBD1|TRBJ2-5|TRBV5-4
CASSSMGQQETQYF
TGTGCCAGCAGCTCAATGGGACAGCAAGAGACCCAGTACTTC
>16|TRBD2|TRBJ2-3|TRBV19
CASSITSGTYTDTQYF
TGTGCCAGTAGTATAACTAGCGGGACCTACACAGATACGCAGTATTTT
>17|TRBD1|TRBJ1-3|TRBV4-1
CASSQVKDRGSGNTIYF
TGCGCCAGCAGCCAAGTAAAGGACAGGGGCTCTGGAAACACCATATATTTT
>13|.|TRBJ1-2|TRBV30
CAWTGLRANGYTF
TGTGCCTGGACAGGGTTGAGGGCTAATGGCTACACCTTC